The 17 T cell receptor beta chains below were found in one sample sequenced in a study of blood T cell repertoires in COVID-19. Profiled with immunoSEQ multiplex PCR; TCRdb holds only in-frame clones, not every one. The sample records 250,000 to 300,000 clones, about 85% being singletons. Specimen: peripheral blood. The receptors come from a man between 18 and 35 years old with active or convalescent COVID-19.

V gene TRBV19 combines with J gene TRBJ1-4; D may be TRBD1 (5 bases). V was trimmed by 3 bases and J by 0 bases, leaving 8 bases between them. From germline, CDR1 is LNHDA and CDR2 SQIVND (reference sequence). This CDR3 has 15 amino acids. CDR3 coding DNA: TGTGCCAGTAGTATTGGACAAACAACTAATGAAAAACTGTTTTTT. As protein: CASSIGQTTNEKLFF.

The V gene is TRBV5-4, the J gene TRBJ1-2; D remains unclear. The CDR3 runs to 15 residues. Germline CDR1 is SGHNT and CDR2 is YYREEE (reference sequence). V lost 0 bases to trimming and J lost 0 bases, with 9 bases between them. The CDR3 loop reads CASSLGRSSNYGYTF. The CDR3 DNA is TGTGCCAGCAGCTTGGGGAGAAGCTCTAACTATGGCTACACCTTC.

The V call is TRBV7-2, the J call TRBJ2-7; possibly TRBD2 for D (6 bases). V lost 2 bases, J lost 5 bases, and 19 bases lay in between. CDR1 is SGHTA and CDR2 is FQGNSA in the germline V gene. The CDR3 sequence is 16 residues long. In DNA, the CDR3 is TGTGCCAGCAGCTTAAAGGTTGTGGGAGGAGGGCACGAGCAGTACTTC. Its protein is CASSLKVVGGGHEQYF.

The chain recombines TRBV7-2 with TRBJ2-2; the D gene is possibly TRBD2 (7 bases). Germline lookup yields CDR1 SGHTA and CDR2 FQGNSA. The CDR3 runs 17 residues. V lost 5 bases and J lost 1, with 17 bases in between. In nucleotides, the CDR3 is TGTGCCAGCAGCCCAAGGGGGGGGAGATGGAACACCGGGGAGCTGTTTTTT. Amino acid sequence: CASSPRGGRWNTGELFF.

This chain joins TRBV5-1 and TRBJ1-1; TRBD1 is a possible D gene (5 bases). The germline CDR1 and CDR2 sequences are SGHRS and YFSETQ. The ends were cut back, 0 bases at V and 6 bases at J, with 9 bases in the middle. The CDR3 is made up of 13 amino acids. The CDR3 coding sequence is TGCGCCAGCAGCTTGGACGGGGGGGCTGAAGCTTTCTTT. Its translation: CASSLDGGAEAFF.

This chain connects TRBV6-2 or TRBV6-3 to TRBJ2-2; the match to TRBD2 covers 9 bases. Losses at the gene ends were 1 base for V and 6 bases for J; bases not matched to a gene: 9. The germline V gene encodes CDR1 MNHEY and CDR2 SVGEGT. This CDR3 comprises 17 residues. The CDR3 loop reads CASSYLRPGLASGELFF. Written as DNA, the CDR3 is TGTGCCAGCAGTTACTTACGGCCGGGACTAGCCTCCGGGGAGCTGTTTTTT.

In this sample, this clone turned up once. The CDR3 is CASSPWWRNTDTQYF. CDR3 DNA sequence: TGTGCCAGTAGCCCCTGGTGGAGAAACACAGATACGCAGTATTTT. This sequence joins TRBV19 and TRBJ2-3; no firm D call. V lost 6 bases and J 2 bases, leaving 15 bases between the germline ends. The CDR3 sequence is 15 residues long. Germline CDR1 reads LNHDA; CDR2 reads SQIVND (reference sequence). The whole variable domain, filled in from reference TRBV19 and TRBJ2-3, reads DGGITQSPKYLFRKEGQNVTLSCEQNLNHDAMYWYRQDPGQGLRLIYYSQIVNDFQKGDIAEGYSVSREKKESFPLTVTSAQKNPTAFYLCASSPWWRNTDTQYFGPGTRLTVL.

The V and J genes are TRBV12-3 or TRBV12-4 and TRBJ1-3; D remains unclear. The CDR3 covers 12 residues. V lost 4 bases and J lost 4, with 5 bases in between. CDR3 amino acids: CASSWRGNTIYF. CDR3 nucleotides: TGTGCCAGCAGTTGGAGAGGAAACACCATATATTTT.

The chain has TRBV11-2 and TRBJ2-1, with 7 positions matching TRBD1. This CDR3 comprises 16 residues. J was trimmed by 7 bases and V by 4 bases; bases with no gene match: 13. Germline-derived CDR1 and CDR2 are SGHAT and FQNNGV. CDR3 nucleotides: TGTGCCAGCAGCTCACCTATAGACAGGGTGAAGAATGAGCAGTTCTTC. This gives the protein CASSSPIDRVKNEQFF.

This clone appeared once. The gene calls are TRBV4-2 and TRBJ2-3; D might be TRBD2 (6 bases). The CDR3 has 13 amino acids. Trimming left V 0 bases short and J 6 bases short, with 7 bases between. Germline assignment: CDR1 LGHNA and CDR2 YNFKEQ. CDR3 residues: CASSQDRGDTQYF. The CDR3 nucleotides are TGTGCCAGCAGCCAAGATCGGGGGGATACGCAGTATTTT.

The count of this clone is one. V and J are TRBV30 and TRBJ2-7; D is unclear. Trimming left V 3 bases short and J 0 bases short, with 6 bases between. This CDR3 region has 12 residues. CDR1 is GTSNPN and CDR2 is SVGIG in the germline V gene (reference sequence). The DNA of the CDR3 is TGTGCCTGGAGGGTTAGCTCCTACGAGCAGTACTTC. Translation gives CAWRVSSYEQYF.

The chain joins TRBV24-1 to TRBJ1-1; D unclear. The CDR3 contains 14 residues. Trimming cost V 8 bases and J 0 bases, with 12 bases left between them. The germline V gene encodes CDR1 KGHDR and CDR2 SFDVKD. CDR3 DNA sequence: TGTGCCACCATAATGGATAGCATGAACACTGAAGCTTTCTTT. Its protein product is CATIMDSMNTEAFF.

The gene calls are TRBV7-9 and TRBJ1-1; TRBD1 is a possible D gene (6 bases). The CDR3 is 15 residues long. V was cut by 5 bases and J by 1 base, with 14 bases left in between. The germline CDR1 and CDR2 sequences are SEHNR and FQNEAQ (reference sequence). The chain's CDR3 is CASSREETGNTEAFF. CDR3 sequence (DNA): TGTGCCAGCAGCCGGGAGGAGACAGGGAACACTGAAGCTTTCTTT. Variable domain in full (rest from reference TRBV7-9 and TRBJ1-1): DTGVSQNPRHKITKRGQNVTFRCDPISEHNRLYWYRQTLGQGPEFLTYFQNEAQLEKSRLLSDRFSAERPKGSFSTLEIQRTEQGDSAMYLCASSREETGNTEAFFGQGTRLTVV.

The chain has TRBV2 and TRBJ2-5; D not certain. CDR3 length equals 13 residues. CDR1 is SNHLY and CDR2 is FYNNEI in the germline V gene. V was pared by 4 bases and J by 5 bases, with 11 bases between. CDR3: CASSVSFVETQYF. In DNA form, the CDR3 reads TGTGCCAGCAGTGTATCCTTTGTGGAGACCCAGTACTTC.

The genes are TRBV10-3 and TRBJ2-7; no definite D call. The CDR3 runs 15 residues. V was clipped by 4 bases and J by 3 bases, with 16 bases between them. CDR1 is ENHRY and CDR2 is SYGVKD in the germline V gene. The CDR3 coding sequence is TGTGCCATCAGTGGACCGACATCTCACATCTACGAGCAGTACTTC. It yields the protein CAISGPTSHIYEQYF.

The chain combines TRBV28 with TRBJ1-1, with 9 bases matching TRBD1. Trimming removed 7 bases from V and 2 bases from J; junction bases left unmatched: 8. The germline CDR1 and CDR2 sequences are MDHEN and SYDVKM. The CDR3 has 15 amino acids. CDR3: CASNPRDRVNTEAFF. The CDR3 region has the DNA TGTGCCAGCAACCCCCGGGACAGGGTCAACACTGAAGCTTTCTTT.

The CDR3 spells CSVDPRENYGYTF. The CDR3 DNA follows: TGCAGCGTTGATCCGAGGGAGAACTATGGCTACACCTTC. The chain employs TRBV29-1 and TRBJ1-2; D is ambiguous. Germline V lookup: CDR1 SQVTM, CDR2 ANQGSEA. This CDR3 comprises 13 residues. Trimming removed 3 bases at V and 2 bases at J, with 10 bases between. The full variable domain, completed using reference TRBV29-1 and TRBJ1-2, is SAVISQKPSRDICQRGTSLTIQCQVDSQVTMMFWYRQQPGQSLTLIATANQGSEATYESGFVIDKFPISRPNLTFSTLTVSNMSPEDSSIYLCSVDPRENYGYTFGSGTRLTVV.